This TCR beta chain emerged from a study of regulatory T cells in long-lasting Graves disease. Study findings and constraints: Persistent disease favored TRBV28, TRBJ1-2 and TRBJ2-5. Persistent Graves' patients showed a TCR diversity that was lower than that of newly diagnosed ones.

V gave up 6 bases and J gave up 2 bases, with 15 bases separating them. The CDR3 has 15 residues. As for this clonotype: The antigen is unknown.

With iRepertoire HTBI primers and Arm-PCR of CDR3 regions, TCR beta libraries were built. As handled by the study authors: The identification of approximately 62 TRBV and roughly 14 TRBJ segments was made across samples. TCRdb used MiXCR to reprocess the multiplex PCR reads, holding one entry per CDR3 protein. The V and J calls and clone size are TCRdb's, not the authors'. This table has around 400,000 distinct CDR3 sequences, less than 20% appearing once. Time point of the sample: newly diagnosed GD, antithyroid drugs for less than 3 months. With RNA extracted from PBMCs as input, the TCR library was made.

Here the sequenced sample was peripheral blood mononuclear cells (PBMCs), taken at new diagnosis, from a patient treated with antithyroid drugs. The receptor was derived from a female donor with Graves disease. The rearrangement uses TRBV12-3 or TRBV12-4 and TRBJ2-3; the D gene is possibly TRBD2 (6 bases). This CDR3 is CASSPLGRDTDTQYF. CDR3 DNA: TGTGCCAGCAGCCCCCTGGGGCGGGACACAGATACGCAGTATTTT.